This is a list of T cell receptor beta chains from one sample in a study of cytomegalovirus exposure and HLA in healthy donors. Only in-frame clones appear in the TCRdb table, and some are missing; sequencing was by immunoSEQ multiplex PCR. Altogether more than 250,000 clones are present, 90% being singletons, with the ten largest covering around 3.1%. The sample comprised PBMCs. The receptor source for this set is a woman aged 25 to 39 in good health and CMV-seronegative. The CDR3 runs from the conserved cysteine through the conserved F or W. D genes are given only for firm matches. Expanded clones are given a class, and other clones once, few, many or no size at all.

NA NA TRBJ2-7 TRBV9 CASSVGSSNYEQYF TGTGCCAGCAGCGTAGGGTCGAGTAACTACGAGCAGTACTTC
NA NA TRBJ2-1 TRBV28 CASSSPTGSYNEQFF TGTGCCAGCAGTTCCCCAACAGGCTCCTACAATGAGCAGTTCTTC
NA once TRBJ2-5 TRBV7-6 CASSLATAAQETQYF TGTGCCAGCAGCTTAGCGACCGCTGCCCAAGAGACCCAGTACTTC
NA NA TRBJ1-1 TRBV5-6 CASSLAWGTSNTEAFF TGTGCCAGCAGCTTGGCCTGGGGGACCTCTAATACTGAAGCTTTCTTT
NA NA TRBJ2-7 TRBV7-8 CASSFASGGTHFPPIPYEQYF TGTGCCAGCAGCTTCGCCTCGGGCGGGACGCACTTCCCACCTATTCCCTACGAGCAGTACTTC
NA NA TRBJ2-7 TRBV9 CASSPDGGTYEQYF TGTGCCAGCAGCCCCGACGGTGGAACTTACGAGCAGTACTTC
NA NA TRBJ2-3 TRBV6-5 CASSGKGRDTQYF TGTGCCAGCAGCGGGAAAGGTAGAGATACGCAGTATTTT
NA once TRBJ2-7 TRBV4-1 CASSHSGQSPAYEQYF TGCGCCAGCAGCCATTCAGGTCAATCTCCGGCCTACGAGCAGTACTTC
NA few TRBJ1-5 TRBV19 CASSMLGQPQHF TGTGCCAGTAGTATGTTGGGTCAGCCCCAGCATTTT
TRBD1 NA TRBJ2-5 TRBV4-3 CASSQVGTVQETQYF TGCGCCAGCAGCCAGGTGGGGACAGTCCAAGAGACCCAGTACTTC
NA NA TRBJ2-2 TRBV7-3 CASSPNSGELFF TGTGCCAGCAGCCCTAATTCCGGGGAGCTGTTTTTT
NA NA TRBJ2-1 TRBV5-6 CASSWGTAMQFF TGTGCCAGCAGCTGGGGAACAGCTATGCAGTTCTTC
NA NA TRBJ2-7 TRBV5-1 CASSPQGGRTYEQYF TGCGCCAGCAGCCCGCAAGGTGGCAGAACCTACGAGCAGTACTTC
NA NA TRBJ2-7 TRBV28 CASSPPRAYGHHEQYF TGTGCCAGCAGTCCCCCTCGGGCTTACGGCCACCACGAGCAGTACTTC
NA NA TRBJ2-7 TRBV30 CAWTRLTYEQYF TGTGCCTGGACTAGGTTGACTTACGAGCAGTACTTC
NA NA TRBJ2-5 TRBV11-3 CASSLDRSAIAQETQYF TGTGCCAGCAGCTTAGATCGATCAGCCATCGCACAAGAGACCCAGTACTTC
TRBD2 NA TRBJ2-1 TRBV6-5 CASSKLAGGANEQFF TGTGCCAGCAGTAAACTAGCGGGAGGTGCCAATGAGCAGTTCTTC
TRBD1 once TRBJ2-7 TRBV28 CASSTPWDSLGAYF TGTGCCAGCAGTACCCCCTGGGACAGCCTAGGGGCGTACTTC
NA many TRBJ2-7 TRBV2 CASSGLYRPYEQYF TGTGCCAGCAGTGGCTTATATCGACCCTACGAGCAGTACTTC
NA NA TRBJ1-1 TRBV6-5 CASSYEGNTEAFF TGTGCCAGCAGTTACGAGGGGAACACTGAAGCTTTCTTT
NA NA TRBJ1-1 TRBV7-9 CASSAKGFPTEAFF TGTGCCAGCAGCGCCAAAGGGTTCCCCACTGAAGCTTTCTTT
NA NA TRBJ1-1 TRBV4-3 CASSHRAMNTEAFF TGCGCCAGCAGCCATAGGGCCATGAACACTGAAGCTTTCTTT
TRBD1 NA TRBJ2-2 TRBV6-5 CASSFGQGRNTGELFF TGTGCCAGCAGTTTTGGACAGGGCAGGAACACCGGGGAGCTGTTTTTT
TRBD1 few TRBJ2-7 TRBV5-1 CASSLADRDHEQYF TGCGCCAGCAGCTTGGCTGACAGGGACCACGAGCAGTACTTC
TRBD2 NA TRBJ2-5 TRBV15 CATSRDRGTSFVETQYF TGTGCCACCAGCAGAGATCGGGGGACTAGCTTTGTCGAGACCCAGTACTTC
TRBD2 NA TRBJ2-7 TRBV5-1 CASSRSSGPYEQYF TGCGCCAGCAGCAGGTCTAGCGGGCCCTACGAGCAGTACTTC
NA NA TRBJ2-2 TRBV28 CASSLTVFGELFF TGTGCCAGCAGTTTAACGGTATTCGGGGAGCTGTTTTTT
NA NA TRBJ2-7 TRBV7-2 CASSLAGGGHYEQYF TGTGCCAGCAGCTTAGCAGGGGGAGGGCACTACGAGCAGTACTTC
NA once TRBJ1-3 TRBV11-2 CASSLTPLSGNTIYF TGTGCCAGCAGCTTAACCCCCTTGTCTGGAAACACCATATATTTT
TRBD1 NA TRBJ1-2 TRBV5-1 CASSLGGQDGYTF TGCGCCAGCAGCTTGGGGGGACAGGATGGCTACACCTTC
NA NA TRBJ2-3 TRBV7-3 CASSPGRTWTDTQYF TGTGCCAGCAGCCCGGGACGGACTTGGACAGATACGCAGTATTTT
TRBD1 few TRBJ1-2 TRBV2 CASSGTAYGYTF TGTGCCAGCAGCGGGACAGCTTATGGCTACACCTTC
NA once TRBJ2-5 TRBV11-3 CASSSPGTSQETQYF TGTGCCAGCAGCTCACCTGGGACCTCCCAAGAGACCCAGTACTTC
TRBD2 once TRBJ2-3 TRBV5-5 CASSFQSSGRASDTQYF TGTGCCAGCAGCTTCCAATCTAGCGGGAGGGCATCGGATACGCAGTATTTT
NA NA TRBJ2-2 TRBV6-5 CASSYSTNTGELFF TGTGCCAGCAGTTACTCGACCAACACCGGGGAGCTGTTTTTT
NA NA TRBJ2-7 TRBV28 CASRIKSQVRYEQYF TGTGCCAGCAGGATAAAGTCCCAGGTACGATACGAGCAGTACTTC
NA NA TRBJ1-2 TRBV5-1 CASSLVSGSYGYTF TGCGCCAGCAGCTTGGTTTCGGGTTCCTATGGCTACACCTTC
NA NA TRBJ2-1 TRBV7-3 CASSSNGRGEQFF TGTGCCAGCAGCTCAAACGGCAGGGGCGAGCAGTTCTTC
NA NA TRBJ2-1 TRBV5-8 CASSLALRGSHNEQFF TGTGCCAGCAGCTTGGCCTTAAGAGGGTCCCACAATGAGCAGTTCTTC
NA NA TRBJ1-1 TRBV27 CASSLSRGTEAFF TGTGCCAGCAGTTTATCCCGAGGCACTGAAGCTTTCTTT
NA NA TRBJ2-7 TRBV28 CASSPPRPGEEQYF TGTGCCAGCAGTCCCCCCCGTCCAGGGGAGGAGCAGTACTTC
TRBD2 once TRBJ2-1 TRBV30 CAWSVGSGRYNEQFF TGTGCCTGGAGTGTAGGTAGCGGGCGTTACAATGAGCAGTTCTTC
NA NA TRBJ2-1 TRBV19 CASGTSSYNEQFF TGTGCTTCCGGGACGTCCTCCTACAATGAGCAGTTCTTC
NA NA TRBJ2-7 TRBV4-3 CASSQDHWAYEQYF TGCGCCAGCAGCCAAGATCACTGGGCCTACGAGCAGTACTTC
NA NA TRBJ2-7 TRBV5-4 CASSLGGGTRSYEQYF TGTGCCAGCAGCTTGGGTGGGGGGACCCGCTCCTACGAGCAGTACTTC
NA once TRBJ2-7 TRBV4-3 CASSQVRLRYEQYF TGCGCCAGCAGCCAAGTTCGCCTCCGCTACGAGCAGTACTTC
NA NA TRBJ2-5 TRBV5-6 CASSLEVETQYF TGTGCCAGCAGCTTGGAAGTGGAGACCCAGTACTTC
TRBD1 NA TRBJ1-1 TRBV10-2 CASSRGQGYMNTEAFF TGCGCCAGCAGTCGGGGACAGGGCTATATGAACACTGAAGCTTTCTTT
NA NA TRBJ2-2 TRBV28 CASSFRAPGELFF TGTGCCAGCAGTTTCAGGGCCCCCGGGGAGCTGTTTTTT